This T cell receptor (beta chain) derives from a study of T-cell memory formation after mild COVID-19. Study details: In these data, TCR clusters were largely donor specific.

Employing constant-segment primers, 5'RACE generated TCR alpha and TCR beta cDNA libraries bearing sample barcodes and UMIs. TCRdb processed the 5' RACE reads anew with MiXCR; each CDR3 protein has one entry. Seen here are approximately 88,000 distinct CDR3 sequences, roughly 25% observed once, and the top ten hold 42%. Germline V gives CDR1 LGHNA, CDR2 YSLEER. Between the trimmed V and J ends, which lost 0 bases and 4 bases, there was a span of 18 bases. This CDR3 has 17 residues. With respect to this clonotype: The antigen is undetermined.

Study-level results: Clones that contracted from day 15 to 85 were balanced CD4/CD8, while later expanders leaned CD4+.

Material for sequencing was PBMCs or a T cell subset sorted from them (not recorded which). This receptor was identified in a young man who had mild COVID-19 (a few samples of this study predate the infection). Cell type and time point are not known. The chain is built from TRBV4-3 and TRBJ1-1; D not certain. The CDR3 nucleotides are TGCGCCAGCAGCCAAGATTCGGCCAGGACCTCTTTCACTGAAGCTTTCTTT. Amino acid sequence: CASSQDSARTSFTEAFF.